This TCR beta chain was captured by sequencing in a study of cytomegalovirus exposure and HLA in healthy donors. General study results and limits: Fewer N-insertions (relative to the roughly 670-donor mean) were reportedly seen in an Asian-associated ancestry cluster in a later analysis.

The junction had 5 bases not matched to a gene; V was cut back by 2 bases and J by 2 bases. The V gene's germline CDR1 is SGHTS and CDR2 YDEGEE. The CDR3 length is 16 residues. To note about this clone: The antigen remains undetermined.

This PCR relied on a set of 60 Vbeta primers and 13 Jbeta primers. Data came from immunoSEQ multiplex PCR; TCRdb stores just in-frame clones and leaves some out. The sample has over 150,000 clones, roughly three quarters seen once. The receptor was derived from a male donor in good health and CMV-seronegative. This chain uses TRBV5-8 with TRBJ1-5; 9 nucleotides match TRBD1. Sequencing was done on a sample of PBMCs. DNA for the CDR3: TGTGCCAGCAGCTTTCACAGGGGGCTTGGCAATCAGCCCCAGCATTTT. This encodes CASSFHRGLGNQPQHF.